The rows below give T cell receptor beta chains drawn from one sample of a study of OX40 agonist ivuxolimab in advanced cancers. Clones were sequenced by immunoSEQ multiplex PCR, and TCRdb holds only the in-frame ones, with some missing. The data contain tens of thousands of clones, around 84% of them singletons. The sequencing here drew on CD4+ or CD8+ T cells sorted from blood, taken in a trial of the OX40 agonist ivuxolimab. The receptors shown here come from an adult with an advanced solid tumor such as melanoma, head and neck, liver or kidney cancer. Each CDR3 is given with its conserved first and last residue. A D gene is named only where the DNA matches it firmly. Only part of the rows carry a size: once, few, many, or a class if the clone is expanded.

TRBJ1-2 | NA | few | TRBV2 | CASSEGQPYGYTF | TGTGCCAGCAGTGAGGGCCAGCCCTATGGCTACACCTTC
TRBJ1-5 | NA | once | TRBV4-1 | CASSQENSLTKGQPQHF | TGCGCCAGCAGCCAAGAAAATTCGTTAACTAAAGGTCAGCCCCAGCATTTT
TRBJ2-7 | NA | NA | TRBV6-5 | CASSYGDEQYF | TGTGCCAGCAGTTACGGGGACGAGCAGTACTTC
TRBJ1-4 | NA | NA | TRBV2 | CASSPSWGGQEKLFF | TGTGCCAGCAGCCCCTCTTGGGGAGGGCAAGAAAAACTGTTTTTT
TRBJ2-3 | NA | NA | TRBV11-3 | CASSFLVETDTQYF | TGTGCCAGCAGCTTTCTAGTGGAAACAGATACGCAGTATTTT
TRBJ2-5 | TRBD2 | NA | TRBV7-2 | CASSLQLAGQETQYF | TGTGCCAGCAGCTTACAACTAGCGGGCCAAGAGACCCAGTACTTC
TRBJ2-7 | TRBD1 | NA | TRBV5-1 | CASSSAGGSYEQYF | TGCGCCAGCAGCTCGGCAGGGGGCTCCTACGAGCAGTACTTC
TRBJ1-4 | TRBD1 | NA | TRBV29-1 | CSAGTGDEKLFF | TGCAGCGCCGGGACAGGGGATGAAAAACTGTTTTTT
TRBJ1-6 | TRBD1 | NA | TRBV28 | CASSLHRTGRAPLHF | TGTGCCAGCAGTTTACACAGGACAGGGCGGGCACCCCTCCACTTT
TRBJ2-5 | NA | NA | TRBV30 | CAWSYSGEVLETQYF | TGTGCCTGGAGTTATTCGGGGGAGGTCTTAGAGACCCAGTACTTC
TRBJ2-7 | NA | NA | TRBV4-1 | CASSFGLSYEQYF | TGCGCCAGCAGCTTCGGCCTCTCCTACGAGCAGTACTTC
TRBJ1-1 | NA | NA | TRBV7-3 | CASSSTGRNTEAFF | TGTGCCAGCAGCTCCACAGGGAGGAACACTGAAGCTTTCTTT
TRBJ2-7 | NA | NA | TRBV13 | CASSLNINYEQYF | TGTGCCAGCAGCTTAAACATAAACTACGAGCAGTACTTC
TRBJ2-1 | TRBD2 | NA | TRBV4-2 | CASTTLAGGGNEQFF | TGTGCCAGCACTACCCTAGCGGGGGGTGGCAATGAGCAGTTCTTC
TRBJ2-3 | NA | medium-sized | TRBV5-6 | CASSVQDTQYF | TGTGCCAGCAGCGTACAGGATACGCAGTATTTT
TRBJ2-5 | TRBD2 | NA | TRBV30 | CAWSVRRGVAETQYF | TGTGCCTGGAGTGTAAGGCGGGGGGTAGCCGAGACCCAGTACTTC
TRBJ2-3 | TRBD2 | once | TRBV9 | CASSPPGGTRPYTQYF | TGTGCCAGCAGCCCCCCCGGCGGGACTAGGCCTTATACGCAGTATTTT
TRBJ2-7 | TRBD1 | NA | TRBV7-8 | CASSSTGGFFYEQYF | TGTGCCAGCAGCTCGACAGGGGGGTTTTTCTACGAGCAGTACTTC
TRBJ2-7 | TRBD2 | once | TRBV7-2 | CASSLEGGSWYEQYF | TGTGCCAGCAGCTTAGAGGGCGGGAGTTGGTACGAGCAGTACTTC
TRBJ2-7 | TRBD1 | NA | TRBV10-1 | CASSDFRGQGWHEQYF | TGCGCCAGCAGTGACTTTAGGGGACAGGGATGGCACGAGCAGTACTTC
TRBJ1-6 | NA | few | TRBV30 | CAWTIGSNSPLHF | TGTGCCTGGACTATAGGGTCTAATTCACCCCTCCACTTT
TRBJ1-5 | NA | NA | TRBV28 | CASSLVGSNQPQHF | TGTGCCAGCAGTTTAGTGGGGAGCAATCAGCCCCAGCATTTT
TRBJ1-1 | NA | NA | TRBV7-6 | CASSLSVMNTEAFF | TGTGCCAGCAGCTTATCCGTGATGAACACTGAAGCTTTCTTT
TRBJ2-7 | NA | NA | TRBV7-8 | CASSLARGRETSAYEQYF | TGTGCCAGCAGCTTAGCGAGGGGGAGGGAGACGTCTGCCTACGAGCAGTACTTC
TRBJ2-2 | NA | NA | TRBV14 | CASSRDFGTVNTGELFF | TGTGCCAGCAGCCGGGACTTTGGGACAGTTAACACCGGGGAGCTGTTTTTT
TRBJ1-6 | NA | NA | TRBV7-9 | CASSFETGPFGSPLHF | TGTGCCAGCAGCTTTGAGACAGGACCTTTTGGATCACCCCTCCACTTT
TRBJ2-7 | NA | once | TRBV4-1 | CASSQSGDEQYF | TGCGCCAGCAGCCAGTCAGGGGACGAGCAGTACTTC
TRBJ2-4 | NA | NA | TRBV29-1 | CSVEGLKGNIQYF | TGCAGCGTTGAAGGACTCAAGGGTAACATTCAGTACTTC
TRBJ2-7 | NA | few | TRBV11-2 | CASSLGGTYEQYF | TGTGCCAGCAGCTTAGGGGGCACCTACGAGCAGTACTTC
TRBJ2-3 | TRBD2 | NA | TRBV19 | CASSIWLAGSTDTQYF | TGTGCCAGTAGTATATGGCTAGCGGGTAGCACAGATACGCAGTATTTT
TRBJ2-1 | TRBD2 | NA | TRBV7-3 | CASSLFTSGSYNEQFF | TGTGCCAGCAGCTTATTCACTAGCGGGAGCTACAATGAGCAGTTCTTC
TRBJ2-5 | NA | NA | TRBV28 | CASRDTGFRETQYF | TGTGCCAGCAGAGATACAGGGTTTAGAGAGACCCAGTACTTC
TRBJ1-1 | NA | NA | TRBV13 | CASSYGQIYRTEAFF | TGTGCCAGCAGCTACGGACAGATATATCGAACCGAAGCTTTCTTT
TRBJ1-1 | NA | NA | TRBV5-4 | CASSGRTNTEAFF | TGTGCCAGCAGCGGGCGGACAAACACTGAAGCTTTCTTT
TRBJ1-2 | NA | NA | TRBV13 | CASSARTDFGYTF | TGTGCCAGCAGCGCTCGGACTGACTTCGGCTACACCTTC
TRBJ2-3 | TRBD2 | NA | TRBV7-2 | CASSLAPSGSTDTQYF | TGTGCCAGCAGCTTAGCGCCTAGCGGGAGTACAGATACGCAGTATTTT
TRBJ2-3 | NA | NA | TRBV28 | CASSLSQGTDTQYF | TGTGCCAGCAGTTTATCTCAGGGGACAGATACGCAGTATTTT
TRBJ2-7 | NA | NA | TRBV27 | CASSLRWGGTREQYF | TGTGCCAGCAGTTTAAGGTGGGGAGGTACGAGAGAGCAGTACTTC
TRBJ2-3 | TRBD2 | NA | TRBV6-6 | CASSYVPGGDTQYF | TGTGCCAGCAGTTACGTCCCGGGGGGAGATACGCAGTATTTT
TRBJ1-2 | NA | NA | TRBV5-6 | CASSREYGYTF | TGTGCCAGCAGCAGAGAATATGGCTACACCTTC
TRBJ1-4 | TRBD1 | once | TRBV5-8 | CASSPTGVEEKLFF | TGTGCCAGCAGCCCGACAGGGGTTGAGGAAAAACTGTTTTTT
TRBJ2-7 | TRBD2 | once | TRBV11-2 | CASSILAGGWDEQYF | TGTGCCAGCAGCATTCTCGCGGGAGGGTGGGACGAGCAGTACTTC
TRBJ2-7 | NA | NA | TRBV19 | CASSIQGEQYF | TGTGCCAGTAGTATCCAGGGCGAGCAGTACTTC
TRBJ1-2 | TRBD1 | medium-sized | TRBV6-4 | CASSPTVDRGSHGYTF | TGTGCCAGCAGCCCTACTGTGGACAGGGGGTCGCATGGCTACACCTTC
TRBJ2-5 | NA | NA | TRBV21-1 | CASSVCGGGQETQYF | TGTGCCAGCAGCGTCTGCGGGGGGGGTCAAGAGACCCAGTACTTC
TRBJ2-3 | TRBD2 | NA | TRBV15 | CATSRDLAGGLTDTQYF | TGTGCCACCAGCAGAGATCTGGCGGGGGGGCTCACAGATACGCAGTATTTT
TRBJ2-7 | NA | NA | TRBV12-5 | CASGHDSYEQYF | TGTGCTAGTGGTCATGACAGTTACGAGCAGTACTTC
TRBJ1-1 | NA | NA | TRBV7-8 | CASSLEARSEEAFF | TGTGCCAGCAGCTTAGAGGCTCGCTCGGAAGAAGCTTTCTTT
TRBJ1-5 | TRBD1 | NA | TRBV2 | CASSDPTGIGSNQPQHF | TGTGCCAGCAGCGACCCGACAGGGATAGGTAGCAATCAGCCCCAGCATTTT